A single sample gave rise to the 23 T cell receptor beta chains below, sequenced in a study of cytomegalovirus exposure and HLA in healthy donors. In the PCR, 60 Vbeta and 13 Jbeta primers were used. Sequencing used immunoSEQ multiplex PCR; TCRdb keeps in-frame clones, though not all of them. The sample lists about 160,000 clones, 85% occurring once. The material sequenced was PBMCs. These TCRs come from a boy between 2 and 10 years old in good health and CMV-seronegative.

The chain joins TRBV29-1 to TRBJ1-2, with D possibly matching TRBD1 (6 bases). Looked up from germline, CDR1 is SQVTM and CDR2 is ANQGSEA. This CDR3 is built from 12 residues. V dropped 4 bases and J dropped 4 bases, with 10 bases sitting between them. Written as DNA, the CDR3 is TGCAGCGTTGGTTGGGGGCCCTATGGCTACACCTTC. This codes for CSVGWGPYGYTF.

CDR3 DNA: TGTGCCAGCAGTTGGGTCCGGGGAAATGAAAAACTGTTTTTT. Its protein is CASSWVRGNEKLFF. The chain couples TRBV27 to TRBJ1-4; no clear D gene. The germline V gene encodes CDR1 MNHEY and CDR2 SMNVEV (reference sequence). Trimming stripped 4 bases from V and 5 bases from J, with 11 bases between. The CDR3 sequence is 14 residues long.

This clone was counted once. The chain joins TRBV19 to TRBJ2-7; TRBD2 agrees at 10 bases. V shed 4 bases and J 5 bases; nucleotides not matched to a gene: 11. Per the germline V gene, CDR1 is LNHDA and CDR2 is SQIVND (reference sequence). The CDR3 runs to 16 residues. CDR3 nucleotide sequence: TGTGCCAGTAGTACCGAGCCTAGCGGGAGCCTCGACGAGCAGTACTTC. Translated: CASSTEPSGSLDEQYF.

The V gene is TRBV7-3, the J gene TRBJ2-1; 7 bases match TRBD2. Trimming at V came to 2 bases and at J to 7 bases, leaving 5 bases not matched to a gene. The CDR3 is 14 residues long. CDR1 and CDR2 from the germline V gene are SGHTA and FQGTGA. This CDR3 reads CASSLRGDRNEQFF. CDR3 bases: TGTGCCAGCAGCTTACGGGGGGATAGGAATGAGCAGTTCTTC.

This clone has a single count. The rearrangement joins TRBV28 to TRBJ1-2; a possible D gene is TRBD1 (6 bases). Germline loops: CDR1 MDHEN, CDR2 SYDVKM. V was pared by 1 base and J by 6 bases, with 21 bases between. The CDR3 spans 17 residues. The CDR3 DNA reads TGTGCCAGCAGTTTATCGGGTCGGGGGGCGCGGGGTGATGGCTACACCTTC. Translation: CASSLSGRGARGDGYTF.

The rearrangement joins TRBV6-4 to TRBJ2-7, with D perhaps matching TRBD1 (6 bases). This CDR3 region has 13 residues. CDR1 is MRHNA and CDR2 is SNTAGT in the germline V gene. Trimming left V 6 bases short and J 3 bases short, with 12 bases between. The CDR3 here is CASRRQEIYEQYV. CDR3 sequence (DNA): TGTGCCAGCAGGAGACAGGAGATCTACGAGCAGTACGTC.

CDR3 bases: TGTGCCAGCAGCTCCCTTCGGGCGGGGGGGAGAACGCAGTATTTT. Its translation is CASSSLRAGGRTQYF. This rearrangement joins TRBV11-2 to TRBJ2-3, with 9 bases lining up with TRBD2. The germline CDR1 and CDR2 sequences are SGHAT and FQNNGV. The CDR3 consists of 15 residues. The V gene end was trimmed by 4 bases and the J gene end by 9 bases; junction bases not matched to a gene: 11.

This clone was seen just once. The V gene is TRBV25-1, the J gene TRBJ2-2; 7 bases agree with TRBD2. With 3 bases clipped from V and 3 bases from J, the junction kept 13 bases outside the gene matches. The CDR3 is 18 residues long. Germline CDR1 MGHDK, CDR2 SYGVNS. CDR3 DNA sequence: TGTGCCAGCAGTGACCCCCCGATGCCGGGGGGATACACCGGGGAGCTGTTTTTT. Amino acid sequence: CASSDPPMPGGYTGELFF.

This rearrangement joins TRBV4-2 to TRBJ2-3, with 11 bases that match TRBD2. The trim removed 1 base at V and 1 base at J, leaving 1 base unmatched. Germline-derived CDR1 and CDR2 are LGHNA and YNFKEQ. The CDR3 is made up of 16 amino acids. DNA for the CDR3: TGTGCCAGCAGCCAAGCACTAGCGGGGGGCACAGATACGCAGTATTTT. Translation: CASSQALAGGTDTQYF.

V is TRBV14 and J is TRBJ1-3; 7 bases align to TRBD1. V was pared by 0 bases and J by 5 bases, with 4 bases of the junction left unmatched. The CDR3 spans 15 residues. Germline-derived CDR1 and CDR2 are SGHDN and FVKESK. The CDR3 DNA follows: TGTGCCAGCAGCCAAGATACAGGGGAAAGAAACACCATATATTTT. It specifies CASSQDTGERNTIYF. The whole variable domain, remainder taken from reference TRBV14 and TRBJ1-3, is EAGVTQFPSHSVIEKGQTVTLRCDPISGHDNLYWYRRVMGKEIKFLLHFVKESKQDESGMPNNRFLAERTGGTYSTLKVQPAELEDSGVYFCASSQDTGERNTIYFGEGSWLTVV.

The gene calls are TRBV2 and TRBJ2-3; 14 bases match TRBD2. Trimming removed 7 bases from V and 8 bases from J; junction bases left unmatched: 5. Germline assignment: CDR1 SNHLY and CDR2 FYNNEI. The CDR3 is 14 amino acids. This chain's CDR3 is CASTGLAGGPTQYF. In nucleotides, the CDR3 is TGTGCCAGCACCGGACTAGCGGGGGGCCCTACGCAGTATTTT.

DNA for the CDR3: TGTGCCACCAGCATTACAGGGGTGAAGAACACTGAAGCTTTCTTT. The encoded protein is CATSITGVKNTEAFF. The chain recombines TRBV15 with TRBJ1-1; TRBD1 aligns across 7 bases. The CDR3 has 15 amino acids. Trimming at V came to 4 bases and at J to 1 base, leaving 6 bases not matched to a gene. Germline CDR1 is LNHNV and CDR2 is YYDKDF (reference sequence). Looking up the rest from reference TRBV15 and TRBJ1-1 gives the full variable domain: DAMVIQNPRYQVTQFGKPVTLSCSQTLNHNVMYWYQQKSSQAPKLLFHYYDKDFNNEADTPDNFQSRRPNTSFCFLDIRSPGLGDTAMYLCATSITGVKNTEAFFGQGTRLTVV.

This chain links TRBV6-6 with TRBJ1-4, with D unresolved. The CDR3 runs to 11 residues. Trimming stripped 7 bases from V and 10 bases from J, with 10 bases between. CDR1 MNHNY and CDR2 SVGAGI come from the germline V gene (reference sequence). The CDR3 DNA sequence: TGTGCCAGCAAGGACGAGGGAAAACTGTTTTTT. It encodes CASKDEGKLFF.

The rearrangement links TRBV27 to TRBJ2-5; the match to TRBD1 covers 10 bases. Unmatched junction bases numbered 5, after V lost 3 bases and J lost 4 bases. Germline V gene sequence: CDR1 MNHEY, CDR2 SMNVEV (reference sequence). The CDR3 consists of 15 residues. The CDR3 nucleotides read TGTGCCAGCAGTTTGGTTCGACAGGGGGCAGAGACCCAGTACTTC. It yields the protein CASSLVRQGAETQYF.

Turning to this clone: Germline and junction disagree at one end, which may indicate a read error. The chain combines TRBV7-9 with TRBJ1-2; TRBD1 aligns across 7 bases. The V gene's germline CDR1 is SEHNR and CDR2 FQNEAQ (reference sequence). The CDR3 extends over 14 amino acids. The CDR3 spells CSSSPEGGVYGYTF. In DNA, the CDR3 is TGTTCCAGCAGCCCCGAAGGGGGCGTCTATGGCTACACCTTC.

This clone was seen only a few times. The rearrangement joins TRBV6-4 to TRBJ1-4, with TRBD1 as a possible D gene (6 bases). The CDR3 has 14 residues. Trimming took 0 bases from V and 7 from J, leaving 9 bases between them. Germline assignment: CDR1 MRHNA and CDR2 SNTAGT. CDR3 nucleotides: TGTGCCAGCAGTGACTCAGGGGGTTGTGAAAAACTGTTTTTT. This sequence encodes CASSDSGGCEKLFF.

This clone has only one observation. The V gene is TRBV5-4, the J gene TRBJ1-2, with 7 bases matching TRBD1. Germline CDR1 SGHNT, CDR2 YYREEE (reference sequence). The J segment lost 4 bases and the V segment lost 2 bases, leaving 5 bases of the junction unmatched. The CDR3 runs to 14 residues. CDR3 in amino acids: CASSFPGTAYGYTF. The CDR3 DNA follows: TGTGCCAGCAGCTTCCCTGGGACAGCCTATGGCTACACCTTC.

The V gene is TRBV28, the J gene TRBJ2-3; 10 bases map to TRBD1. Germline trimming cut 6 bases from V and 6 bases from J; bases unmatched to any gene: 12. The CDR3 has 16 residues. Per the germline V gene, CDR1 is MDHEN and CDR2 is SYDVKM. The CDR3 DNA sequence: TGTGCCAGCAGCTCAAATCCCGGGACAGGGGTGGATACGCAGTATTTT. It translates to CASSSNPGTGVDTQYF.

This chain connects TRBV7-9 to TRBJ2-5; 10 positions agree with TRBD1. Germline CDR1 and CDR2: SEHNR and FQNEAQ (reference sequence). The CDR3 sequence is 15 residues long. With 5 bases clipped from V and 4 bases from J, the junction kept 7 bases outside the gene matches. The CDR3 sequence is CASSRDRDRGETQYF. The CDR3 region has the DNA TGTGCCAGCAGCCGCGACCGGGACAGGGGAGAGACCCAGTACTTC.

V usage is TRBV6-1 and J usage is TRBJ1-1; D is ambiguous. The germline V gene encodes CDR1 MNHNS and CDR2 SASEGT. The germline V and J ends were trimmed by 8 bases and 0 bases, with 13 bases remaining between them. The length of the CDR3 is 14 residues. This chain's CDR3 is CASGEGVMNTEAFF. Here the CDR3 DNA reads TGTGCCAGCGGGGAAGGAGTAATGAACACTGAAGCTTTCTTT.

V usage is TRBV27 and J usage is TRBJ1-1; D call uncertain. CDR3 length: 13 residues. The V and J ends lost 0 bases and 7 bases respectively, with 9 bases between them. The germline V gene has CDR1 MNHEY and CDR2 SMNVEV (reference sequence). The CDR3 loop is CASSLSDRHEAFF. The CDR3, as DNA: TGTGCCAGCAGTTTATCGGATCGACATGAAGCTTTCTTT.

V is TRBV10-3 and J is TRBJ2-7, with 15 positions matching TRBD2. V was clipped by 6 bases and J by 1 base; unmatched bases: 13. Germline lookup yields CDR1 ENHRY and CDR2 SYGVKD. CDR3 length: 19 amino acids. The CDR3 sequence: CAISPTDGTSGRSSYEQYF. In nucleotides, the CDR3 is TGTGCCATCAGCCCCACGGACGGGACTAGCGGGAGGTCGTCCTACGAGCAGTACTTC.

This clone has only a few counts. V and J are TRBV23-1 and TRBJ1-6; weak D call: TRBD1 (6 bases). TRBV23-1 is noted as an ORF with a role that remains uncertain. Trimming stripped 9 bases from V and 9 bases from J, with 15 bases between. The CDR3 is 13 amino acids. CDR3 DNA sequence: TGCGCCAGAATACAGGGCGCGGCTTCACCCCTCCACTTT. It encodes CARIQGAASPLHF.